This T cell receptor (beta chain) was obtained from a study of glioma-infiltrating T cells after dendritic cell vaccination (dated by TCRdb to the mid-2010s). Regarding the study in general: Of the roughly 15 glioblastoma patients in the cohort, all drawn from Phase I and II dendritic cell vaccination trials, 9 were newly diagnosed and 6 had recurrent disease. To make the vaccine, monocyte-derived dendritic cells were cultured for six to eight days with IL-4 and GM-CSF and then pulsed overnight with autologous tumor lysate. In glioblastoma patients vaccinated with dendritic cells, deep sequencing of TCR beta CDR3 regions served to measure tumor-infiltrating lymphocyte content and to compare repertoires between tumor and blood. Each patient was given three intradermal dendritic cell vaccine injections, spaced two weeks apart, in the arm below the axilla. Survival after dendritic cell vaccination was correlated with TCR sequencing metrics, including TIL content and tumor-blood repertoire overlap. Autologous tumor lysate-pulsed dendritic cell vaccination was administered to the patients between about 2003 and 2012.

TCRB CDR3 regions were amplified from about 2 ug genomic DNA, or all available DNA if less, using the immunoSEQ assay. The multiplex PCR employed 60 forward primers targeting TCR V beta segments and 13 reverse primers targeting J beta segments. To estimate reads per starting template, synthetic control templates were spiked into each sample at limiting dilution. The Illumina HiSeq System generated 87 bp sequencing reads. As for the authors' bioinformatics: PCR and sequencing errors were removed by merging closely related sequences with a nearest neighbor algorithm. TCR overlap was defined as the percentage of unique tumor TCR beta sequences that were also found in the peripheral blood of the same patient. TCRdb took this table from immuneACCESS and kept in-frame rearrangements with V and J called. Such tables lack part of the clones; where checked against another copy, unresolved V genes explain under half of the gap, and the rest is unexplained. The V and J calls and clone size are taken from that table; D and trimming were inferred from the DNA. The sample table shows 93,000 or so clones, and around 81% are seen once. Approximately 12% of the sample is in the top ten clones.

Selection of patients required sufficient residual fresh-frozen tumor tissue and over two years of available survival data. Molecular status otherwise varied across the glioblastoma patients, but none of them carried an isocitrate dehydrogenase mutation. PBMC were collected before vaccination, two weeks after the third vaccination, and at tumor progression if tumor progression occurred. Genomic DNA was extracted with the Qiagen DNeasy Blood extraction Kit. What the work shows at the level of the full study, not this receptor alone: The three-group TCR overlap response model was described as speculative and requiring prospective validation. Longer time to progression and overall survival after dendritic cell vaccination were predicted by higher estimated pretreatment TIL content. The cohort was small and heterogeneous, few patients had complete blood and tumor sets, and even fewer had initial-recurrent tumor pairs. No direct relationship between TCR clonality and survival was found, suggesting that a diverse polyclonal response may matter.

For this chain, trimming is 3 bases at the V end and 4 bases at the J end, and the number of junction bases without a gene match is 4. CDR1 MNHEY and CDR2 SMNVEV were looked up in the germline V gene (reference sequence). The CDR3 covers 15 residues, taking in both the cysteine and the phenylalanine. Just CDR3 DNA is preserved here, 45 bases in frame from base 1. A note on this clone: Its antigen remains undetermined. No per-base quality is available; no much larger clone lies one base away.

The chain is made from TRBV27 and TRBJ1-5; the junction holds 9 bases that match TRBD1. This TCR derives from a human donor with glioblastoma. Here the sequenced sample was blood, taken before dendritic cell vaccination. The DNA sequence follows: TGTGCCAGCAGTTTTGCCGACAGGGGGAATCAGCCCCAGCATTTT. The resulting protein is CASSFADRGNQPQHF.